The sequence of this T cell receptor (beta chain) was determined in a study of shared clonotypes between healthy human individuals. Study-wide findings and caveats: The expectation was that sequencing depth would affect clonotype sharing among donors. A generally larger estimated richness was seen in naive subsets than in memory subsets.

Points on this clone: Its antigen remains unknown.

TCRdb's table, derived via immunoSEQ multiplex PCR, lists solely in-frame clones and lacks some. There are around 700,000 clones in the sample; less than 80% occur only once, and around 2% lies in the top ten. Germline V CDR1 and CDR2: KGHSH, LQKENI. The germline V and J ends were trimmed by 8 bases and 1 base, with 15 bases remaining between them. This CDR3 has 16 residues. The sequenced sample consisted of memory CD4+ T cells sorted from blood. This sample's subset: CD45RA-negative fraction. This chain uses TRBV18 with TRBJ2-6, with a weak D call TRBD1 (6 bases). This sequence originates from a woman between 25 and 40 years old in good health. This chain's CDR3 is CASLPQGGSGANVLTF. DNA of the CDR3: TGTGCCAGCCTACCACAGGGCGGATCTGGGGCCAACGTCCTGACTTTC.